The clone carrying this TCR beta chain was counted a single time. The antigen remains undetermined. This specimen belongs to a study of CD8 T cells in ankylosing spondylitis. Whole-study results and caveats: With a CD8+ phenotype, disease-linked clones were relatively rare in peripheral blood.

With 6 bases removed from V and 7 bases from J, the gap between germline ends came to 10 bases. The CDR3 sequence is 12 residues long. Germline lookup yields CDR1 SEHNR and CDR2 FQNEAQ (reference sequence). TCRdb ran MiXCR on the 5' RACE reads and lists one entry per CDR3 protein. The top ten hold just over 1.4% of the sample, which has almost 45,000 distinct CDR3 sequences, roughly 11% seen once. The specimen sequenced was blood, either unsorted or a sorted T cell fraction (not recorded which). The sequence came from a male donor with ankylosing spondylitis or in good health (not recorded which). V usage is TRBV7-9 and J usage is TRBJ1-5; a weak D match, TRBD1 (6 bases). In DNA, the CDR3 is TGTGCCAGCAGTTGGGACACCCAGCCCCAGCATTTT. Amino acids: CASSWDTQPQHF.